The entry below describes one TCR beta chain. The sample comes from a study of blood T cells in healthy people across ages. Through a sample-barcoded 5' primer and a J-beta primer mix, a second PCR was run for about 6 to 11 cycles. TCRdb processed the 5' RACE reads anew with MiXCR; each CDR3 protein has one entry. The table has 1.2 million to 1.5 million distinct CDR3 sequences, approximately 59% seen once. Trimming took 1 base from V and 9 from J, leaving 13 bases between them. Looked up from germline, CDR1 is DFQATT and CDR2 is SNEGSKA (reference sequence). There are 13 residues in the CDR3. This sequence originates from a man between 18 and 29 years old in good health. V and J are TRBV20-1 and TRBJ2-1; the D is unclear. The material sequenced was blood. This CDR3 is CSARAPNLFEQFF. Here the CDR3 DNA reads TGCAGTGCTAGAGCCCCCAACTTATTTGAGCAGTTCTTC.